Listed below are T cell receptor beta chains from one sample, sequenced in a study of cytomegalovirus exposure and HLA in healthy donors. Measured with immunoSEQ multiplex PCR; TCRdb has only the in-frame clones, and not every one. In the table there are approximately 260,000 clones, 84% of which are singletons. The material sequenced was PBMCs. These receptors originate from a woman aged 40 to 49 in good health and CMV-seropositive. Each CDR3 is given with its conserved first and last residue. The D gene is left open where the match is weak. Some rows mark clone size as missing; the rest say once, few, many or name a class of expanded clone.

CDR3 protein: CASSDGTSPLGEQFF; V gene: TRBV6-4; clone size: -; J gene: TRBJ2-1; D gene: TRBD2
CDR3 protein: CASARGDSERQPQHF; V gene: TRBV2; clone size: -; J gene: TRBJ1-5; D gene: TRBD1
CDR3 protein: CASSLSGNQPQHF; V gene: TRBV5-1; clone size: -; J gene: TRBJ1-5; D gene: -
CDR3 protein: CASSFRDSLANEQFF; V gene: TRBV7-9; clone size: -; J gene: TRBJ2-1; D gene: TRBD1
CDR3 protein: CASSLAELAGGPDEQFF; V gene: TRBV7-9; clone size: -; J gene: TRBJ2-1; D gene: TRBD2
CDR3 protein: CASRDGTGPYEQYF; V gene: TRBV19; clone size: few; J gene: TRBJ2-7; D gene: TRBD1
CDR3 protein: CASSGQGYTEAFF; V gene: TRBV9; clone size: -; J gene: TRBJ1-1; D gene: TRBD1
CDR3 protein: CASSLTVAEGRHSPLHF; V gene: TRBV5-6; clone size: once; J gene: TRBJ1-6; D gene: -
CDR3 protein: CASRAGTDYNSPLHF; V gene: TRBV6-6; clone size: -; J gene: TRBJ1-6; D gene: TRBD1
CDR3 protein: CASSLLGTSGQETQYF; V gene: TRBV7-9; clone size: once; J gene: TRBJ2-5; D gene: TRBD2
CDR3 protein: CASSSRDEQFF; V gene: TRBV28; clone size: -; J gene: TRBJ2-1; D gene: -
CDR3 protein: CASSFEGATEAFF; V gene: TRBV7-9; clone size: -; J gene: TRBJ1-1; D gene: -
CDR3 protein: CATRGTGNGQPQHF; V gene: TRBV28; clone size: -; J gene: TRBJ1-5; D gene: TRBD1
CDR3 protein: CASTRQSPYNEQFF; V gene: TRBV27; clone size: -; J gene: TRBJ2-1; D gene: -
CDR3 protein: CASSRKPGQFNSPLHF; V gene: TRBV27; clone size: -; J gene: TRBJ1-6; D gene: TRBD1
CDR3 protein: CASSRSSGSSYEQYF; V gene: TRBV11-2; clone size: -; J gene: TRBJ2-7; D gene: TRBD2
CDR3 protein: CAWSRGIAKNIQYF; V gene: TRBV30; clone size: -; J gene: TRBJ2-4; D gene: -
CDR3 protein: CASSGQGFPEAFF; V gene: TRBV2; clone size: -; J gene: TRBJ1-1; D gene: -